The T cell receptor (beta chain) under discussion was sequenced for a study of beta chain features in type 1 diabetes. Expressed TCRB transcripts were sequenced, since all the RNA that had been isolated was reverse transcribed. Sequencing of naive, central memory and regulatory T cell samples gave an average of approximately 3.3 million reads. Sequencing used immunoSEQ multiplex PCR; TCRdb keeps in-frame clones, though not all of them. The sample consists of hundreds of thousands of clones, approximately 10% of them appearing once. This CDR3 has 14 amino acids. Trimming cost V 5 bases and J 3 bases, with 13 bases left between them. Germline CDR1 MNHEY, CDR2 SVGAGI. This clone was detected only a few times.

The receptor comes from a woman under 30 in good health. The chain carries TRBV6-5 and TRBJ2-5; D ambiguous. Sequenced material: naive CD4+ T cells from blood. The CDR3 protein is CASSPDLWKETQYF. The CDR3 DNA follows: TGTGCCAGCAGTCCGGACCTATGGAAAGAGACCCAGTACTTC.